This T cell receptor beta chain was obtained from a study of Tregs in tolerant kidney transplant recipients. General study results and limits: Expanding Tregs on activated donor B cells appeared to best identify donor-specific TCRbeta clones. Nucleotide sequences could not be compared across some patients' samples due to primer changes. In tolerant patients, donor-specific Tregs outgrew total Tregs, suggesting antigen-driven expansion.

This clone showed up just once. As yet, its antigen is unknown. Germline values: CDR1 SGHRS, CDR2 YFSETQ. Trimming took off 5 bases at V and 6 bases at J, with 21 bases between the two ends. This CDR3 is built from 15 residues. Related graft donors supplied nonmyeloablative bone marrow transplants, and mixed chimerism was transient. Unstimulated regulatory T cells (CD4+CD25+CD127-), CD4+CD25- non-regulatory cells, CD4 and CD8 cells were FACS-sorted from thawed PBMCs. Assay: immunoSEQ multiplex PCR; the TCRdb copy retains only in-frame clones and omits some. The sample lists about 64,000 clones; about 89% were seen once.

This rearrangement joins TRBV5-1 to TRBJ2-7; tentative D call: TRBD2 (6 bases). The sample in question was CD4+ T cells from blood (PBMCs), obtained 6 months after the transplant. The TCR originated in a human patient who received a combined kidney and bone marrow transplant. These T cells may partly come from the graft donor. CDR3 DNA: TGCGCCAGCAGAAACCTGGGCGGGCAGGGAGGCGAGCAGTACTTC. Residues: CASRNLGGQGGEQYF.